Shown below are 12 T cell receptor beta chains from a single sample sequenced in a study of monozygotic twins with inflammatory bowel disease (dated 2019 in TCRdb). Receptors were amplified or captured by 5' RACE. These reads were obtained on an Illumina HiSeq 2500. After reprocessing by TCRdb, each CDR3 protein sequence is one entry, and no DNA is given. The data table for this sample lists approximately 85,000 distinct CDR3 sequences. Less than 7.5% of the sample is in the top ten clones. Material: blood. Source of these receptors: a human donor with ulcerative colitis or Crohn's disease, or a healthy co-twin of an affected twin (not recorded which).

The chain employs TRBV12-3 or TRBV12-4 and TRBJ1-4; TCRdb's assignment of TRBD1 cannot be checked, as there is no DNA. The CDR3 has 13 amino acids. This CDR3 is CASSLGQNEKLFF.

This sequence joins TRBV20-1 and TRBJ2-1; TCRdb's D call, TRBD2, is unchecked because there is no DNA. Germline V gene data show CDR1 as DFQATT and CDR2 as SNEGSKA (reference sequence). The CDR3 runs 14 residues. The CDR3 reads CSAGPSGGSNEQFF.

The chain is built from TRBV5-5 and TRBJ1-5. Germline V gives CDR1 SGHKS, CDR2 YYEKEE (reference sequence). There are 14 residues in the CDR3. The CDR3 here is CASSVGQRGQPQHF.

Here the CDR3 reads CSAEVRGQGGDTQYF. The genes are TRBV20-1 and TRBJ2-3; the D call from TCRdb, TRBD1, cannot be confirmed without DNA. CDR3 length: 15 amino acids. Germline CDR1 is DFQATT and CDR2 is SNEGSKA (reference sequence).

CDR3 in amino acids: CASSPPQTYEQYF. This chain joins TRBV18 and TRBJ2-7. Germline-derived CDR1 and CDR2 are KGHSH and LQKENI. The CDR3 totals 13 residues.

This chain joins TRBV20-1 and TRBJ2-5; TCRdb reports TRBD2, a call that lacks DNA to check it against. Germline loops: CDR1 DFQATT, CDR2 SNEGSKA (reference sequence). This CDR3 has 12 residues. CDR3 loop: CSAVAGGETQYF.

The chain has TRBV20-1 and TRBJ1-5; TCRdb's assignment of TRBD1 cannot be checked, as there is no DNA. The germline CDR1 and CDR2 sequences are DFQATT and SNEGSKA (reference sequence). The CDR3 is made up of 16 amino acids. The CDR3 is CSAKLRTGSGNQPQHF.

This chain links TRBV2 with TRBJ1-3. Per germline, CDR1 SNHLY and CDR2 FYNNEI. The length of the CDR3 is 14 residues. CDR3: CASKEYRSGNTIYF. Combining the CDR3 with reference TRBV2 and TRBJ1-3 gives the whole variable domain EPEVTQTPSHQVTQMGQEVILRCVPISNHLYFYWYRQILGQKVEFLVSFYNNEISEKSEIFDDQFSVERPDGSNFTLKIRSTKLEDSAMYFCASKEYRSGNTIYFGEGSWLTVV.

The chain is built from TRBV24-1 and TRBJ1-2. Germline lookup yields CDR1 KGHDR and CDR2 SFDVKD. CDR3 length equals 12 residues. This CDR3 is CATRVRIDGYTF.

The chain employs TRBV4-1 and TRBJ2-3; the D gene TCRdb calls, TRBD1, cannot be checked with no DNA. The CDR3 has 15 amino acids. Germline lookup yields CDR1 MGHRA and CDR2 YSYEKL. CDR3 loop: CASSFRAELTDTQYF.

The chain has TRBV7-9 and TRBJ2-7; the TCRdb call, TRBD2, lacks DNA for checking. Germline V lookup: CDR1 SEHNR, CDR2 FQNEAQ (reference sequence). CDR3 length: 12 residues. CDR3 sequence: CASSPSGGEQYF.

The V and J genes are TRBV15 and TRBJ1-2; TCRdb lists TRBD1, though no DNA is available to test this call. This CDR3 contains 18 residues. The germline CDR1 and CDR2 sequences are LNHNV and YYDKDF (reference sequence). CDR3 protein: CATSRDLDRASLNYGYTF.